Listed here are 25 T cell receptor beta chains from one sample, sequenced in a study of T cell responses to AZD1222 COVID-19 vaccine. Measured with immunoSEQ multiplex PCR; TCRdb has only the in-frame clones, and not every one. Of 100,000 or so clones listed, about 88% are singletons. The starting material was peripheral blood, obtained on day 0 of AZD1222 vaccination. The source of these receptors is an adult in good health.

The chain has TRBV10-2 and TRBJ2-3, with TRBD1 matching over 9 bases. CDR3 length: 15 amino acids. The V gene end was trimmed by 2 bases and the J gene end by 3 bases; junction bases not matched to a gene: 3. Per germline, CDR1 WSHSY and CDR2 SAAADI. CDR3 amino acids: CASSEKQGATDTQYF. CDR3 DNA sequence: TGCGCCAGCAGTGAGAAACAGGGGGCGACAGATACGCAGTATTTT.

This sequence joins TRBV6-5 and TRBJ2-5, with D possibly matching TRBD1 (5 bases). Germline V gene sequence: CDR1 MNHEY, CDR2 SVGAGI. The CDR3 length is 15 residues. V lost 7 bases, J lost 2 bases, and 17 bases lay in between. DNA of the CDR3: TGTGCCAGCACCCCTGGGTACAGGACACAAGAGACCCAGTACTTC. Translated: CASTPGYRTQETQYF.

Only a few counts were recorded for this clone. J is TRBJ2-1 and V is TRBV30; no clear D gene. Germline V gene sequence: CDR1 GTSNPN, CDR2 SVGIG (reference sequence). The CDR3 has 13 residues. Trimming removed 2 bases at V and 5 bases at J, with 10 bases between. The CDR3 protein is CAWSNQFNNEQFF. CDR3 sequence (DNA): TGTGCCTGGAGTAATCAGTTTAACAATGAGCAGTTCTTC.

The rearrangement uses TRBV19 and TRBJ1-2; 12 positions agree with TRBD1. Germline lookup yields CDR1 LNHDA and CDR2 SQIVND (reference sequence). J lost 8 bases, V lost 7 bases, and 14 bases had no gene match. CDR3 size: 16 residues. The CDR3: CASTTSGTGGAEGYTF. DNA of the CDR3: TGTGCCAGTACCACTTCCGGGACAGGGGGCGCGGAGGGCTACACCTTC. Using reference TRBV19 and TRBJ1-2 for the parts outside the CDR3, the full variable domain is DGGITQSPKYLFRKEGQNVTLSCEQNLNHDAMYWYRQDPGQGLRLIYYSQIVNDFQKGDIAEGYSVSREKKESFPLTVTSAQKNPTAFYLCASTTSGTGGAEGYTFGSGTRLTVV.

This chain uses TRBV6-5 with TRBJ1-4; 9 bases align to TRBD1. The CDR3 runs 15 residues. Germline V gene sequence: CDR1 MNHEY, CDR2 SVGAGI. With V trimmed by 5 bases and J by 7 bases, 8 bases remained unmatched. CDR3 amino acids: CASSKQGAQAEKLFF. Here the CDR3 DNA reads TGTGCCAGCAGTAAACAGGGGGCGCAGGCTGAAAAACTGTTTTTT.

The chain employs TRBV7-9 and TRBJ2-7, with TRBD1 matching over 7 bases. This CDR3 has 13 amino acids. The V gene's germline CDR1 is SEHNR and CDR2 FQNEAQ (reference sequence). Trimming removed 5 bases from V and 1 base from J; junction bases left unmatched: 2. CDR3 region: CASSQTGSYEQYF. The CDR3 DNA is TGTGCCAGCAGCCAGACAGGGTCCTACGAGCAGTACTTC.

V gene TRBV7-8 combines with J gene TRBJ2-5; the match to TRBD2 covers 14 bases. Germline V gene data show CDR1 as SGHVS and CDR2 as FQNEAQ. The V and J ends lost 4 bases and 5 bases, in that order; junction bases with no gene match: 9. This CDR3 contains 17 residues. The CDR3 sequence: CASSSYRLAGGRETQYF. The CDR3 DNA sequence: TGTGCCAGCAGCTCCTACCGACTAGCGGGGGGGCGGGAGACCCAGTACTTC.

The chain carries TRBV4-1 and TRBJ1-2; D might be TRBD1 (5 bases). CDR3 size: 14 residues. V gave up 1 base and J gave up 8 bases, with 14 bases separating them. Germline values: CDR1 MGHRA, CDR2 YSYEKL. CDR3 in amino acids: CASSQAGTPGGYTF. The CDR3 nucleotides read TGCGCCAGCAGCCAAGCCGGGACGCCGGGGGGCTACACCTTC.

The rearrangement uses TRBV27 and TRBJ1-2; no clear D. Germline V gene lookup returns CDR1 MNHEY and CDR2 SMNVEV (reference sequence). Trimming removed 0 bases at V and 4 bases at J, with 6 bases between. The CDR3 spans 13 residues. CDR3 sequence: CASSLSSPYGYTF. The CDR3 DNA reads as TGTGCCAGCAGTTTATCCTCCCCCTATGGCTACACCTTC.

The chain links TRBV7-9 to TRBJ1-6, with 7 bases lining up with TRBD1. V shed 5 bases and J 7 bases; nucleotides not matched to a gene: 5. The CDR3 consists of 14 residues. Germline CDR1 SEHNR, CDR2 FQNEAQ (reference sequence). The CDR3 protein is CASSKQGTNSPLHF. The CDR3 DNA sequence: TGTGCCAGCAGCAAACAGGGGACGAATTCACCCCTCCACTTT. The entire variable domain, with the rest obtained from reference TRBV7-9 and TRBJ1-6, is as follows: DTGVSQNPRHKITKRGQNVTFRCDPISEHNRLYWYRQTLGQGPEFLTYFQNEAQLEKSRLLSDRFSAERPKGSFSTLEIQRTEQGDSAMYLCASSKQGTNSPLHFGNGTRLTVT.

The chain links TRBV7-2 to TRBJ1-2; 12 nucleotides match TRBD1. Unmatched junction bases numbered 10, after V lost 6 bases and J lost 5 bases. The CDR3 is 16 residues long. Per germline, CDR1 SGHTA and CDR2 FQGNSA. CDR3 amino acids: CASSSSGTGGAYGYTF. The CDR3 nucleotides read TGTGCCAGCAGTTCCTCCGGGACAGGGGGCGCGTATGGCTACACCTTC.

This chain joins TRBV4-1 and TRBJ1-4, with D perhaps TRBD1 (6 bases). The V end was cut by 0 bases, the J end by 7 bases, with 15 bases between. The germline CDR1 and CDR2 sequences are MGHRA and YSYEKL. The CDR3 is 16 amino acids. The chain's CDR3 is CASSQDQGGGREKLFF. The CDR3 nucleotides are TGCGCCAGCAGCCAAGATCAAGGAGGGGGACGTGAAAAACTGTTTTTT.

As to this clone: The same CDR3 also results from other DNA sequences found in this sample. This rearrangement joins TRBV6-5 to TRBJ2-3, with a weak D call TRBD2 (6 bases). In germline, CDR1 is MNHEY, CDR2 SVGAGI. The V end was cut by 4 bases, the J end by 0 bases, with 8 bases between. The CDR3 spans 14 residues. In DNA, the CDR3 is TGTGCCAGCAGTTTGCTAGCGAGCACAGATACGCAGTATTTT. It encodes CASSLLASTDTQYF.

The CDR3 bases are TGTGCCAGCACCCAGTGGGGGGGCGAGCAGTACTTC. Amino acid sequence: CASTQWGGEQYF. The chain combines TRBV7-2 with TRBJ2-7; 7 bases map to TRBD2. Germline loops: CDR1 SGHTA, CDR2 FQGNSA. The V segment lost 7 bases and the J segment 6 bases; nucleotides outside the gene matches: 6. The CDR3 loop spans 12 amino acids.

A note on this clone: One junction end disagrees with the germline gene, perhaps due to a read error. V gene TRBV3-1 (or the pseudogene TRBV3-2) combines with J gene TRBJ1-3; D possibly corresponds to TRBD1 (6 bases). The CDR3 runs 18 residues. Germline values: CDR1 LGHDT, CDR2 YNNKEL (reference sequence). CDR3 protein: CASSQGGQTVFSGNTIYF. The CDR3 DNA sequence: TGTGCCAGCAGTCAAGGGGGACAAACCGTTTTCTCTGGAAACACCATATATTTT.

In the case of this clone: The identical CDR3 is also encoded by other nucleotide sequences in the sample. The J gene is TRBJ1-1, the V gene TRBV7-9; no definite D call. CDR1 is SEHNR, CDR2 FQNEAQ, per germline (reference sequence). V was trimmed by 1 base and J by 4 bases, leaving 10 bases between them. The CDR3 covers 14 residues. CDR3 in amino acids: CASSLGAGGTEAFF. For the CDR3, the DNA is TGTGCCAGCAGCTTAGGAGCGGGAGGCACTGAAGCTTTCTTT.

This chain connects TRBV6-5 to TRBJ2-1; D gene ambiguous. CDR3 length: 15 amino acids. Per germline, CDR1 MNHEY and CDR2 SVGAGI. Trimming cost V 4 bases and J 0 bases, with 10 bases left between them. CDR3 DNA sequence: TGTGCCAGCAGTTTGGGTCTAAGCTCCTACAATGAGCAGTTCTTC. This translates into CASSLGLSSYNEQFF.

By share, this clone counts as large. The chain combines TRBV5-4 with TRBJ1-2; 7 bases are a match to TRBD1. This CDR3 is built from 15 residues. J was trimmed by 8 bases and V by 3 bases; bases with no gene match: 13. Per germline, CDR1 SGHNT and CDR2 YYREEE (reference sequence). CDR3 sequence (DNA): TGTGCCAGCAGCTCGCTCGGACAGGTAGATTGGGGCTACACCTTC. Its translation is CASSSLGQVDWGYTF.

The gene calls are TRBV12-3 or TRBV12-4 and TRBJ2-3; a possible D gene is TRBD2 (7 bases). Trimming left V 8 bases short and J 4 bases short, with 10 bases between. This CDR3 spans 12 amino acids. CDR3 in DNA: TGTGCCAGCCGGGGGGCCGCAGATACGCAGTATTTT. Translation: CASRGAADTQYF.

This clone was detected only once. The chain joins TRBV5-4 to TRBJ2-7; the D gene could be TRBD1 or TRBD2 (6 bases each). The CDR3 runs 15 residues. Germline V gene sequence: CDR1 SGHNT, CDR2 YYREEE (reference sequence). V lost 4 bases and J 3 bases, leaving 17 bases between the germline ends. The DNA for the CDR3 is TGTGCCAGCAGCCCGGGGGCGGACCCGCTCTACGAGCAGTACTTC. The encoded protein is CASSPGADPLYEQYF.

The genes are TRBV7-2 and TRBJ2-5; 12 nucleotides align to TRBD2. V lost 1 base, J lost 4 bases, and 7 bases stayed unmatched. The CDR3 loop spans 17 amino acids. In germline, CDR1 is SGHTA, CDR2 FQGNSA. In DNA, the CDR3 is TGTGCCAGCAGCTTAGGGACTAGCGGGAAGTGGGTAGAGACCCAGTACTTC. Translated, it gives CASSLGTSGKWVETQYF.

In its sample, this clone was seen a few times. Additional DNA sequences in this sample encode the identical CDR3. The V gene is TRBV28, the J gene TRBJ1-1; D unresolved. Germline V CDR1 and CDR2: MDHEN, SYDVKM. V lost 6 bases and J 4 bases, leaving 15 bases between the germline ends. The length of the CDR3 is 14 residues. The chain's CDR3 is CASSSILGVTEAFF. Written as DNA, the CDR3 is TGTGCCAGCAGCTCCATCCTAGGTGTCACTGAAGCTTTCTTT.

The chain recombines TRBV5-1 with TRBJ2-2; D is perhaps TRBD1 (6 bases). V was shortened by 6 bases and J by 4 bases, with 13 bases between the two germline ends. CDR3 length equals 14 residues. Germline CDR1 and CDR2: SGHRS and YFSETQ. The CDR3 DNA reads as TGCGCCAGCAACCAGGACAGAAGCACCGGGGAGCTGTTTTTT. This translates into CASNQDRSTGELFF.

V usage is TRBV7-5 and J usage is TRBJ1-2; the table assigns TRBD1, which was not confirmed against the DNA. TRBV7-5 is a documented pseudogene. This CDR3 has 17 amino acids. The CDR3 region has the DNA TGTGCCAGAAGCTTAACGGACAGAAGTAGATTTGGCTATGGCTACACCTTC. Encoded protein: CARSLTDRSRFGYGYTF.

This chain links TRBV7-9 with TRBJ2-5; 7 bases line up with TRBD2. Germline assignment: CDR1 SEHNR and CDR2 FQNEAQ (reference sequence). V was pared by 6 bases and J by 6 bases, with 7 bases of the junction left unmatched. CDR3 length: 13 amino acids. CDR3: CASSSREAKTQYF. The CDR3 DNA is TGTGCCAGCAGTTCCCGGGAGGCGAAGACCCAGTACTTC.